Below are 14 T cell receptor beta chains sequenced from a single sample in a study of cytomegalovirus exposure and HLA in healthy donors. Primers: 60 Vbeta forward and 13 Jbeta reverse. Assay used: immunoSEQ multiplex PCR; TCRdb lists only in-frame clones, some missing. The sample records under 170,000 clones, roughly 77% being singletons. The sequenced sample consisted of PBMCs. All receptors derive from a human donor in good health.

This chain connects TRBV6-1 to TRBJ2-1; a possible D gene is TRBD1 (6 bases). The CDR3 covers 13 residues. Trimming took off 6 bases at V and 7 bases at J, with 13 bases between the two ends. Germline lookup yields CDR1 MNHNS and CDR2 SASEGT. CDR3 loop: CASSSGEWNEQFF. CDR3 nucleotides: TGTGCCAGCAGCTCAGGGGAGTGGAATGAGCAGTTCTTC.

V is TRBV6-1 and J is TRBJ2-7; possible D gene TRBD2, 5 bases. The V gene lost 6 bases and the J gene lost 13 bases, with 22 bases spanning the gap. CDR1 and CDR2 (germline): MNHNS, SASEGT. This CDR3 contains 13 residues. The CDR3 loop is CASRVTTVPGVYF. For the CDR3, the DNA is TGTGCCAGCAGGGTTACTACCGTCCCCGGGGTATACTTC.

V is TRBV6-1 and J is TRBJ1-5; D not resolved. The CDR3 is 12 amino acids. Trimming took off 8 bases at V and 2 bases at J, with 7 bases between the two ends. CDR1 and CDR2 (germline): MNHNS, SASEGT. The CDR3, as DNA: TGTGCCAGCGTTGAGGGCAATCAGCCCCAGCATTTT. Its translation is CASVEGNQPQHF.

This clone appeared a single time. This chain joins TRBV18 and TRBJ2-3, with 10 bases that match TRBD1. Germline CDR1 reads KGHSH; CDR2 reads LQKENI. There are 15 residues in the CDR3. The junction had 3 bases not matched to a gene; V was cut back by 2 bases and J by 4 bases. CDR3 bases: TGTGCCAGCTCACCAGGGACAGGGGTCTCAGATACGCAGTATTTT. Encoded protein: CASSPGTGVSDTQYF.

The J gene is TRBJ2-3, the V gene TRBV27, with D possibly matching TRBD1 (6 bases). This CDR3 region has 14 residues. The germline V and J ends were trimmed by 6 bases and 3 bases, with 13 bases remaining between them. Germline V gene sequence: CDR1 MNHEY, CDR2 SMNVEV (reference sequence). The CDR3 is CASRGQTRTDTQYF. The CDR3 nucleotides read TGTGCCAGCAGAGGACAGACACGAACAGATACGCAGTATTTT.

V is TRBV6-6 and J is TRBJ1-2; perhaps TRBD1 as D (6 bases). Germline assignment: CDR1 MNHNY and CDR2 SVGAGI (reference sequence). There are 12 residues in the CDR3. Trimming shortened V by 2 bases and J by 7 bases, and 8 bases separated the two germline ends. CDR3 region: CASSYPTGGYTF. The CDR3 DNA follows: TGTGCCAGCAGTTACCCGACAGGTGGCTACACCTTC.

This clone was seen more than once but under ten times. This chain joins TRBV4-1 and TRBJ2-7, with 9 bases that match TRBD1. V lost 2 bases and J lost 6; bases outside the gene matches: 8. The CDR3 extends over 15 amino acids. Germline CDR1 MGHRA, CDR2 YSYEKL. CDR3 amino acids: CASSQLDRGNGEQYF. CDR3 DNA sequence: TGCGCCAGCAGCCAACTTGACAGGGGGAACGGCGAGCAGTACTTC.

This clone has just one count. V gene TRBV28 combines with J gene TRBJ2-7; D might be TRBD2 (6 bases). CDR1 and CDR2 from the germline V gene are MDHEN and SYDVKM. Trimming removed 3 bases at V and 5 bases at J, with 29 bases between. The length of the CDR3 is 19 residues. DNA of the CDR3: TGTGCCAGCAGTTTCATACGATTTTCCGGACCGCACGGCGGGGACGAGCAGTACTTC. Protein: CASSFIRFSGPHGGDEQYF.

The chain uses TRBV27 and TRBJ2-1; no clear D gene. This CDR3 has 14 residues. Trimming shortened V by 3 bases and J by 8 bases, and 14 bases separated the two germline ends. Per the germline V gene, CDR1 is MNHEY and CDR2 is SMNVEV (reference sequence). This CDR3 is CASSFRPSTHEQFF. Written as DNA, the CDR3 is TGTGCCAGCAGTTTTCGCCCCTCCACTCATGAGCAGTTCTTC.

Here the CDR3 DNA reads TGTGCCAGCAGCCCAAGTCGGGGGGTGGGGGTAGAGACCCAGTACTTC. It translates to CASSPSRGVGVETQYF. The chain employs TRBV27 and TRBJ2-5; 7 bases are a match to TRBD2. Germline V gene lookup returns CDR1 MNHEY and CDR2 SMNVEV (reference sequence). J gave up 4 bases and V 6 bases, and 14 bases lay outside the gene matches. This CDR3 has 16 amino acids.

The chain links TRBV10-3 to TRBJ2-2, with D perhaps matching TRBD1 (5 bases). CDR1 is ENHRY and CDR2 is SYGVKD in the germline V gene. This CDR3 spans 12 amino acids. Deletions cut 7 bases from V and 6 bases from J, with 9 bases between. For the CDR3, the DNA is TGTGCCATCACGGACACCCCCGGGGAGCTGTTTTTT. Translated: CAITDTPGELFF.

This clone was seen just once. The chain links TRBV2 to TRBJ1-4; D possibly corresponds to TRBD1 (6 bases). V was cut by 6 bases and J by 4 bases, with 15 bases left in between. The CDR3 has 15 residues. CDR1 is SNHLY and CDR2 is FYNNEI in the germline V gene. The CDR3 reads CASSLRTVLNEKLFF. Written as DNA, the CDR3 is TGTGCCAGCAGCCTTCGGACAGTGCTTAATGAAAAACTGTTTTTT.

The chain has TRBV7-8 and TRBJ2-7; D is undetermined. Germline-derived CDR1 and CDR2 are SGHVS and FQNEAQ. The germline V and J ends were trimmed by 5 bases and 0 bases, with 8 bases remaining between them. The CDR3 runs 13 residues. The DNA of the CDR3 is TGTGCCAGCAGCCGCAGATTCTCCTACGAGCAGTACTTC. Protein: CASSRRFSYEQYF.

The chain couples TRBV5-6 to TRBJ1-1; 7 nucleotides agree with TRBD1. V shed 4 bases and J 1 base; nucleotides not matched to a gene: 7. The CDR3 runs 15 residues. The germline gives CDR1 SGHDT, CDR2 YYEEEE. CDR3 DNA: TGTGCCAGCAGCAGAATTGACAGGGCGAACACTGAAGCTTTCTTT. Amino acid sequence: CASSRIDRANTEAFF. The full variable domain, with the rest looked up from reference TRBV5-6 and TRBJ1-1, is DAGVTQSPTHLIKTRGQQVTLRCSPKSGHDTVSWYQQALGQGPQFIFQYYEEEERQRGNFPDRFSGHQFPNYSSELNVNALLLGDSALYLCASSRIDRANTEAFFGQGTRLTVV.